This T cell receptor beta chain was sequenced for a study of T cell repertoires in cytomegalovirus infection. Findings and limits, study-wide: In two of eight donors, the top clonotype was HLA-C-restricted CMV-specific.

Trimming removed 7 bases from V and 9 bases from J, with 10 bases in between. This CDR3 comprises 11 residues. From germline, CDR1 is SEHNR and CDR2 FQNEAQ (reference sequence). One entry per CDR3 protein, called by TCRdb with MiXCR from the reads. Altogether about 570,000 distinct CDR3 sequences are present, almost 40% being singletons, with the ten largest covering 48%. This clonotype has just a few counts. What it recognizes is unknown. The V and J genes are TRBV7-9 and TRBJ2-4, with D uncertain. The sequenced sample was cultured PBMCs, obtained from culture after CMV antigen stimulation. The receptor was derived from a human donor in good health (CMV status not recorded). Some clones in this sample may be carry-over from other donors' samples. The CDR3 spells CASTSLGIQYF. The CDR3 nucleotides read TGTGCCAGCACCTCGTTAGGCATTCAGTACTTC.